This record concerns one T cell receptor (beta chain) sequence. A single record per CDR3 protein comes from TCRdb applying MiXCR to the 5' RACE reads. The table has about 5,400 distinct CDR3 sequences, about half seen once; the top ten hold 3% to 4.5%. CDR3 length: 15 amino acids. Looked up from germline, CDR1 is MNHEY and CDR2 is SVGAGI. J gave up 5 bases and V 0 bases, and 1 base lay outside the gene matches. This chain connects TRBV6-5 to TRBJ2-7; 13 nucleotides align to TRBD2. The receptor's source is a female donor with breast cancer. The sequenced material came from memory CD4+ T cells sorted from blood. As for subset: memory CD4+ T cells, CD4+CD45RO+CD25-. This CDR3 is CASSYSGTSGDEQYF. The CDR3 DNA reads as TGTGCCAGCAGTTACTCCGGGACTAGCGGGGACGAGCAGTACTTC.